This TCR beta chain derives from a study of blood T cell repertoires in COVID-19. The CDR3 covers 14 residues. Germline CDR1 and CDR2: SNHLY and FYNNEI. This table comes from immunoSEQ multiplex PCR, and its TCRdb copy is limited to in-frame clones, with some not included. Among tens of thousands of clones listed, around 81% were seen once. This clone was seen a single time. V gene TRBV2 combines with J gene TRBJ2-7, with D possibly TRBD2 on 5 matching bases. The sequencing sample was made of peripheral blood. This sequence originates from a man in his 70s with acute or convalescent COVID-19. This CDR3 reads CVRAGVLNSYEQYF. In DNA form, the CDR3 reads TGTGTCAGAGCCGGGGTATTAAACTCCTACGAGCAGTACTTC.